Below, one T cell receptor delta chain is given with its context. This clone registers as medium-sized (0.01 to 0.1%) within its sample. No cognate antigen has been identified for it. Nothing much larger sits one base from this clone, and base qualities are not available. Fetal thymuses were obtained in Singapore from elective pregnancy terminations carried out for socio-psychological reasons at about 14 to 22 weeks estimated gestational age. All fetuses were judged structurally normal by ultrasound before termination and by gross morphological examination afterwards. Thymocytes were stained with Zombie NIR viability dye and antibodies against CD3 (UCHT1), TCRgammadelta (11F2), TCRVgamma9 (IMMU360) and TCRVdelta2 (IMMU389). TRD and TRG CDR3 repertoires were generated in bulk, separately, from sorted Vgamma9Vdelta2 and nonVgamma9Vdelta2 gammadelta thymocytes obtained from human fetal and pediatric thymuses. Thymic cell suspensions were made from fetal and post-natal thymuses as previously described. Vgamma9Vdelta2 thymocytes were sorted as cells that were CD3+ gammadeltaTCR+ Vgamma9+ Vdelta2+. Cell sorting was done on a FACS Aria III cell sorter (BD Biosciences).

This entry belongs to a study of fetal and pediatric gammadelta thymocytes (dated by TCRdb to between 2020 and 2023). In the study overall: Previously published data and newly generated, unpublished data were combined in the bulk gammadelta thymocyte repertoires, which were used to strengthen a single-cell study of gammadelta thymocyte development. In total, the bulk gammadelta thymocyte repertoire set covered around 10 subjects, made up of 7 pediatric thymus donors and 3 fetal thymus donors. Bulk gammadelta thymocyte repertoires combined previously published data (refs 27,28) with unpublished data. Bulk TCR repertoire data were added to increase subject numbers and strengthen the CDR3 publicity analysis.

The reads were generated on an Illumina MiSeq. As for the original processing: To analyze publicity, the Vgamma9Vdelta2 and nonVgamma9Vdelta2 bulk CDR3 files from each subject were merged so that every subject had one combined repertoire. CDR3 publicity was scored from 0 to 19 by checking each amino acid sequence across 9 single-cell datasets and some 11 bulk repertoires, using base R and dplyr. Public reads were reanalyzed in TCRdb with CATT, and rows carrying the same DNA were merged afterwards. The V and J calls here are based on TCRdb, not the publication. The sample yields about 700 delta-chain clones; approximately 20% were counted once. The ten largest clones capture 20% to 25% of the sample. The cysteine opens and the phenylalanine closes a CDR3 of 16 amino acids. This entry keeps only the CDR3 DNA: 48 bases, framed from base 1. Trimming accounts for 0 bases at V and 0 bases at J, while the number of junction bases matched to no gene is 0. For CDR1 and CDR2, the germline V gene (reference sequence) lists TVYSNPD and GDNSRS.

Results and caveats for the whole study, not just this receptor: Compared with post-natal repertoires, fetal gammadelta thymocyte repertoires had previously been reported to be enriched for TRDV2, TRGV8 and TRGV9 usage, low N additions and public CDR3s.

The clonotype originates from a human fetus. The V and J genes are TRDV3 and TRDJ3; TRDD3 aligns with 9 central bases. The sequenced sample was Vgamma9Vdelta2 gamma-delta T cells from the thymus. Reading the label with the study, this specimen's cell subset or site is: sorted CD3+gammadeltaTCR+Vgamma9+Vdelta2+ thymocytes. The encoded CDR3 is CAFRGIRSWDTRQMFF. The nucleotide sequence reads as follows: TGTGCCTTTAGGGGGATACGCTCCTGGGACACCCGACAGATGTTTTTC.